The clone carrying this T cell receptor beta chain was seen a few times. What it binds is not known. The junction had 4 bases not matched to a gene; V was cut back by 6 bases and J by 7 bases. This CDR3 has 13 amino acids. Germline V gene sequence: CDR1 MRHNA, CDR2 SNTAGT. These data belong to a study of cytomegalovirus exposure and HLA in healthy donors. Whole-study findings and limits: In vitro work confirmed that a few CMV-associated chains recognize CMV antigens.

The study ran its PCR with 60 Vbeta and 13 Jbeta primers. Data came from immunoSEQ multiplex PCR; TCRdb stores just in-frame clones and leaves some out. This sample has about 200,000 clones, with 70% to 80% found just once. The chain couples TRBV6-4 to TRBJ2-2; 8 bases agree with TRBD1. The specimen was PBMCs. This clonotype originated in a woman in her 30s in good health and CMV-seropositive. This CDR3 reads CASRLDRVGELFF. The CDR3 DNA follows: TGTGCCAGCAGACTGGACAGGGTCGGGGAGCTGTTTTTT.